The 21 T cell receptor beta chains reported below all come from one sample, sequenced in a study of cytomegalovirus exposure and HLA in healthy donors. The study ran its PCR with 60 Vbeta and 13 Jbeta primers. TCRdb keeps only in-frame clones here, not all; method: immunoSEQ multiplex PCR. The sample lists 110,000 or so clones, under 85% occurring once. Sequencing was performed on PBMCs. All receptors derive from a man between 18 and 35 years old in good health and CMV-seronegative.

The rearrangement joins TRBV7-2 to TRBJ2-3; the match to TRBD2 covers 12 bases. The CDR3 has 17 amino acids. The germline V gene has CDR1 SGHTA and CDR2 FQGNSA. Trimming took 2 bases from V and 2 from J; bases not matched to a gene: 5. CDR3 amino acids: CASSLRRTSGDTDTQYF. Here the CDR3 DNA reads TGTGCCAGCAGCTTAAGGAGGACTAGCGGGGACACAGATACGCAGTATTTT.

This chain connects TRBV1 to TRBJ1-5; the table assigns TRBD1, which was not confirmed against the DNA. TRBV1 is annotated as a pseudogene. The CDR3 contains 15 residues. CDR3 loop: CTSSPGKNSNQPQHF. The CDR3 region has the DNA TGCACCAGCAGCCCAGGGAAGAATAGCAATCAGCCCCAGCATTTT.

J is TRBJ1-2 and V is TRBV19, with 8 bases matching TRBD1. Germline V gives CDR1 LNHDA, CDR2 SQIVND (reference sequence). Germline trimming cut 1 base from V and 4 bases from J; bases unmatched to any gene: 5. The CDR3 consists of 15 residues. In DNA form, the CDR3 reads TGTGCCAGTAGTATAGGGACAGGGATCCGCTATGGCTACACCTTC. Translated: CASSIGTGIRYGYTF.

The rearrangement uses TRBV27 and TRBJ2-7, with 7 bases that match TRBD2. The V gene end was trimmed by 4 bases and the J gene end by 5 bases; junction bases not matched to a gene: 14. The CDR3 runs to 16 residues. Germline-derived CDR1 and CDR2 are MNHEY and SMNVEV (reference sequence). In DNA, the CDR3 is TGTGCCAGCAGTTCGAAGGTTGGGCGGGAGCTCGACGAGCAGTACTTC. Translated, it gives CASSSKVGRELDEQYF.

A remark on this clone: The junction differs from germline at one of its ends, possibly a read error. The chain uses TRBV7-9 and TRBJ2-5, with 16 bases aligning to TRBD2. The CDR3 runs to 19 residues. Germline lookup yields CDR1 SEHNR and CDR2 FQNEAQ (reference sequence). The CDR3 DNA reads as TGTTCCAGCAGCCACCCCCTGGGACTAGCGGGAGGGCCACGAGAGACCCAGTACTTC. Its translation: CSSSHPLGLAGGPRETQYF.

This chain joins TRBV29-1 and TRBJ2-1; D not resolved. Germline-derived CDR1 and CDR2 are SQVTM and ANQGSEA. V was trimmed by 0 bases and J by 7 bases, leaving 13 bases between them. The length of the CDR3 is 14 residues. The CDR3 is CSVEDLASRNEQFF. Here the CDR3 DNA reads TGCAGCGTTGAAGATCTGGCTAGTAGGAATGAGCAGTTCTTC.

The chain combines TRBV7-9 with TRBJ2-2; no clear D gene. Germline values: CDR1 SEHNR, CDR2 FQNEAQ (reference sequence). Deletions cut 1 base from V and 8 bases from J, with 2 bases between. The CDR3 runs 11 residues. The CDR3 DNA reads TGTGCCAGCAGCTTAGTAGGGGAGCTGTTTTTT. Its translation is CASSLVGELFF.

The CDR3 DNA reads as TGCGCCAGCAGCTTGGTCAGGGAGCGGGCCCCGGGAGATACGCAGTATTTT. This translates into CASSLVRERAPGDTQYF. The chain is built from TRBV5-1 and TRBJ2-3; possible D gene TRBD2, 6 bases. CDR3 length: 17 residues. Germline CDR1 and CDR2: SGHRS and YFSETQ. With 0 bases removed from V and 5 bases from J, the gap between germline ends came to 19 bases.

The V and J genes are TRBV4-2 and TRBJ1-4; 7 nucleotides match TRBD1. The J segment lost 5 bases and the V segment lost 5 bases, leaving 5 bases of the junction unmatched. The length of the CDR3 is 14 residues. Germline V lookup: CDR1 LGHNA, CDR2 YNFKEQ. The CDR3 loop is CASSLGQLNEKLFF. Written as DNA, the CDR3 is TGTGCCAGCAGCTTGGGACAGTTGAATGAAAAACTGTTTTTT.

The chain couples TRBV5-4 to TRBJ2-6, with 7 positions matching TRBD1. Germline CDR1 reads SGHNT; CDR2 reads YYREEE (reference sequence). J gave up 0 bases and V 2 bases, and 5 bases lay outside the gene matches. The length of the CDR3 is 17 residues. CDR3 sequence reads: CASSLGRDSSGANVLTF. DNA of the CDR3: TGTGCCAGCAGCTTAGGACGGGACAGCTCTGGGGCCAACGTCCTGACTTTC. The full variable domain, in which reference TRBV5-4 and TRBJ2-6 provide the parts outside the CDR3, is ETGVTQSPTHLIKTRGQQVTLRCSSQSGHNTVSWYQQALGQGPQFIFQYYREEENGRGNFPPRFSGLQFPNYSSELNVNALELDDSALYLCASSLGRDSSGANVLTFGAGSRLTVL.

The chain carries TRBV7-6 and TRBJ2-5, with D perhaps TRBD2 (6 bases). Trimming removed 7 bases from V and 4 bases from J, with 19 bases in between. The CDR3 is 15 amino acids. Germline CDR1 SGHVS, CDR2 FNYEAQ. Here the CDR3 DNA reads TGTGCCAGCACCCGGCTGGGGGGTGGGGGAGAGACCCAGTACTTC. This codes for CASTRLGGGGETQYF.

CDR3 DNA sequence: TGTGCCAGCAGTTTAGAGGGGGACCTACCCTCCTACAATGAGCAGTTCTTC. Translation gives CASSLEGDLPSYNEQFF. The genes are TRBV28 and TRBJ2-1; perhaps TRBD1 as D (6 bases). CDR3 size: 17 residues. V lost 2 bases, J lost 0 bases, and 14 bases lay in between. Germline V CDR1 and CDR2: MDHEN, SYDVKM.

The chain is built from TRBV9 and TRBJ2-1; 16 nucleotides line up with TRBD2. Germline CDR1 SGDLS, CDR2 YYNGEE. The CDR3 is 19 residues long. V shed 4 bases and J 3 bases; nucleotides not matched to a gene: 10. The CDR3 nucleotides read TGTGCCAGCAGCTCACGCCCGGGACTAGCGGGAGGGGTCTACAATGAGCAGTTCTTC. Amino acids: CASSSRPGLAGGVYNEQFF. Supplemented by reference TRBV9 and TRBJ2-1, the full variable domain reads DSGVTQTPKHLITATGQRVTLRCSPRSGDLSVYWYQQSLDQGLQFLIQYYNGEERAKGNILERFSAQQFPDLHSELNLSSLELGDSALYFCASSSRPGLAGGVYNEQFFGPGTRLTVL.

The chain carries TRBV7-6 and TRBJ1-4; D call uncertain. CDR3 length equals 12 residues. Trimming pared 8 bases from V and 0 bases from J, leaving 4 bases between. The germline gives CDR1 SGHVS, CDR2 FNYEAQ. This CDR3 is CASLSTNEKLFF. CDR3 nucleotide sequence: TGTGCCAGCCTCTCAACTAATGAAAAACTGTTTTTT.

CDR3 nucleotides: TGTGCCAGCAGCTTTGGGACAGGGGTAACGGAGCAGTACTTC. This translates into CASSFGTGVTEQYF. The V call is TRBV5-4, the J call TRBJ2-7, with TRBD1 identical over 10 bases. J was trimmed by 7 bases and V by 2 bases; bases with no gene match: 6. In germline, CDR1 is SGHNT, CDR2 YYREEE (reference sequence). The length of the CDR3 is 14 residues.

The rearrangement joins TRBV11-2 to TRBJ2-1; TRBD2 agrees at 15 bases. CDR1 and CDR2 from the germline V gene are SGHAT and FQNNGV. The J segment lost 7 bases and the V segment lost 4 bases, leaving 5 bases of the junction unmatched. The CDR3 spans 16 residues. This CDR3 reads CASSSLGTSGRNEQFF. The CDR3 coding sequence is TGTGCCAGCAGCTCCCTAGGGACTAGCGGGAGGAATGAGCAGTTCTTC.

The chain joins TRBV5-1 to TRBJ1-2; 7 bases map to TRBD1. Germline V gene data show CDR1 as SGHRS and CDR2 as YFSETQ. The ends lost 0 bases at V and 4 bases at J; junction bases unmatched: 6. This CDR3 is built from 15 residues. The CDR3 region has the DNA TGCGCCAGCAGCTTGGGGCAGGGGGAACTCTATGGCTACACCTTC. This gives the protein CASSLGQGELYGYTF.

The V and J genes are TRBV25-1 and TRBJ2-5; TRBD1 matches at 7 bases. The DNA end lines up better with TRBJ2-7; the J call may be wrong. This CDR3 region has 15 residues. The germline gives CDR1 MGHDK, CDR2 SYGVNS. The CDR3 coding sequence is TGTGCCAGCAGTGAATATGTCCAGGGGGATTACGAGCAGTACTTC. This gives the protein CASSEYVQGDYEQYF.

The chain joins TRBV11-2 to TRBJ2-6; tentative D call: TRBD1 (5 bases). V gave up 3 bases and J gave up 2 bases, with 11 bases separating them. CDR3 length: 16 amino acids. In germline, CDR1 is SGHAT, CDR2 FQNNGV. The CDR3 DNA reads TGTGCCAGCAGCTTGGGCAGGGCGACTGGGGCCAACGTCCTGACTTTC. Translation gives CASSLGRATGANVLTF.

As DNA, the CDR3 is TGTGCCACCAGCAGAGATCGCGGGAGGGCCTCCTACGAGCAGTACTTC. This translates into CATSRDRGRASYEQYF. The V and J genes are TRBV15 and TRBJ2-7, with 9 bases that match TRBD2. This CDR3 comprises 16 residues. V shed 0 bases, J shed 0 bases, and the junction held 3 bases outside the gene matches. CDR1 is LNHNV and CDR2 is YYDKDF in the germline V gene (reference sequence).

The CDR3 protein is CASSLAGQGANYGYTF. In DNA form, the CDR3 reads TGTGCCAGCAGCTTAGCTGGGCAGGGCGCTAACTATGGCTACACCTTC. V is TRBV7-8 and J is TRBJ1-2, with a weak D call TRBD1 (5 bases). Germline-derived CDR1 and CDR2 are SGHVS and FQNEAQ. The CDR3 length is 16 residues. Trimming pared 0 bases from V and 0 bases from J, leaving 11 bases between.